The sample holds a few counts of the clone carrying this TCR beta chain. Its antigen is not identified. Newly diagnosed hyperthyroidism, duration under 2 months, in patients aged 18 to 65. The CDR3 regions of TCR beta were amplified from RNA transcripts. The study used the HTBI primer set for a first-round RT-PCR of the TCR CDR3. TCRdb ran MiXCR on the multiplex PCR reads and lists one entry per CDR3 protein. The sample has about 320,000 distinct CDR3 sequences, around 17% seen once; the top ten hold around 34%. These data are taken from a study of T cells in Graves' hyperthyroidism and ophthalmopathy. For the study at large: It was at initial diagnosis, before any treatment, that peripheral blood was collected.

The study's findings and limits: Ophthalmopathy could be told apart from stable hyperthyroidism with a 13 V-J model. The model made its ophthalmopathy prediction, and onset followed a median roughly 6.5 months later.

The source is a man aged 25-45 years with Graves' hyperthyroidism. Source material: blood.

CDR3 region: CASSYSFQGEEQYF. For the CDR3, the DNA is TGTGCCAGCAGTTATTCTTTCCAGGGGGAAGAGCAGTACTTC. This rearrangement joins TRBV6-9 to TRBJ2-7; TRBD1 aligns across 7 bases. CDR3 size: 14 residues. Trimming took 0 bases from V and 7 from J; bases not matched to a gene: 6. CDR1 MNHGY and CDR2 SVAAGI come from the germline V gene.